This is a list of T cell receptor beta chains from one sample in a study of T cells in Graves' hyperthyroidism and ophthalmopathy. In TCRdb, the multiplex PCR reads were re-called with MiXCR into one record per CDR3 protein. The sample carries approximately 400,000 distinct CDR3 sequences, 15% recorded once. The sequenced sample was blood. The receptors shown here come from a woman aged 25 to 39 with Graves' hyperthyroidism. The CDR3 runs from the conserved cysteine through the conserved F or W. A D gene is named only where the DNA matches it firmly. Clone size is not always given. Where it is, it says once, few, many or a class for expanded clones.

CDR3 protein: CASSLLQGPSDTQYF
CDR3 DNA: TGTGCCAGCAGTTTACTACAGGGCCCTAGCGATACGCAGTATTTT
J gene: TRBJ2-3
V gene: TRBV28
D gene: .
clone size: many

CDR3 protein: CASRTRQGSTEAFF
CDR3 DNA: TGTGCCAGCAGGACACGACAGGGGAGCACTGAAGCTTTCTTT
J gene: TRBJ1-1
V gene: TRBV12-3/TRBV12-4
D gene: TRBD1
clone size: many

CDR3 protein: CATSRKGPSSYEQYF
CDR3 DNA: TGTGCCACCAGCAGAAAGGGACCAAGCTCCTACGAGCAGTACTTC
J gene: TRBJ2-7
V gene: TRBV15
D gene: .
clone size: .

CDR3 protein: CAWQINRHEQYF
CDR3 DNA: TGTGCCTGGCAGATAAATAGGCACGAGCAGTACTTC
J gene: TRBJ2-7
V gene: TRBV30
D gene: .
clone size: many

CDR3 protein: CSVEGQGNTGELFF
CDR3 DNA: TGCAGCGTTGAAGGACAGGGGAACACCGGGGAGCTGTTTTTT
J gene: TRBJ2-2
V gene: TRBV29-1
D gene: TRBD1
clone size: many

CDR3 protein: CATSDLTSGDTGELFF
CDR3 DNA: TGTGCCACCAGTGACCTGACTAGCGGGGACACCGGGGAGCTGTTTTTT
J gene: TRBJ2-2
V gene: TRBV24-1
D gene: TRBD2
clone size: few

CDR3 protein: CASSELGWTGSYEQYF
CDR3 DNA: TGTGCCAGCAGTGAACTTGGTTGGACAGGGAGTTACGAGCAGTACTTC
J gene: TRBJ2-7
V gene: TRBV6-1
D gene: TRBD1
clone size: .

CDR3 protein: CASSRDYYNEQFF
CDR3 DNA: TGTGCCAGCAGCCGGGACTACTACAATGAGCAGTTCTTC
J gene: TRBJ2-1
V gene: TRBV3-1
D gene: TRBD2
clone size: many

CDR3 protein: CASSLSGRGIYEQYF
CDR3 DNA: TGTGCCAGCAGTTTAAGCGGCAGGGGGATTTACGAGCAGTACTTC
J gene: TRBJ2-7
V gene: TRBV27
D gene: TRBD1
clone size: many

CDR3 protein: CASSRQAGGPYNEQFF
CDR3 DNA: TGCGCCAGCAGCCGACAAGCGGGAGGGCCGTATAATGAGCAGTTCTTC
J gene: TRBJ2-1
V gene: TRBV4-1
D gene: TRBD2
clone size: few

CDR3 protein: CASSQANNSPLHF
CDR3 DNA: TGTGCCAGCAGCCAGGCTAACAATTCACCCCTCCACTTT
J gene: TRBJ1-6
V gene: TRBV9
D gene: .
clone size: .

CDR3 protein: CASGQEGNYGYTF
CDR3 DNA: TGTGCCAGCGGCCAAGAGGGGAACTATGGCTACACCTTC
J gene: TRBJ1-2
V gene: TRBV12-3/TRBV12-4
D gene: .
clone size: many